The clone carrying this T cell receptor beta chain was picked up many times. Its antigen is unknown. The lymph nodes were axillary draining lymph nodes from breast cancer patients. The data are from a study of breast tumors, draining lymph nodes, adjacent tissues. Overall study findings and caveats: Findings are consistent with lymph node origin and intratumoral expansion of most tumor T cells. Tumor repertoires ranked between lymph nodes and nontumor tissue in diversity, with V and J gene preferences. Data only fit, rather than demonstrated, lymph node origin of most tumor T cells. Tumor and nontumor repertoires were significantly more similar in luminal-like than in basal-like breast cancer.

The CDR3 extends over 13 amino acids. V shed 4 bases and J shed 8 bases, with 11 bases lying between them. Germline V gene lookup returns CDR1 LGHDT and CDR2 YNNKEL (reference sequence). Via MiXCR, TCRdb re-called the multiplex PCR reads, giving one row per CDR3 protein. The data show approximately 230,000 distinct CDR3 sequences, with around 35% seen just once and approximately 4% held by the top ten. Sequences were obtained from axillary lymph node tissue. The receptor comes from a female donor with breast cancer. Some clones in this sample may be carry-over from other donors' samples. V and J are TRBV3-1 and TRBJ1-4, with TRBD1 as a possible D gene (6 bases). CDR3 sequence reads: CASSLNRDEKLFF. CDR3 in DNA: TGTGCCAGCAGCCTCAACAGGGACGAAAAACTGTTTTTT.